One sample yielded the 2 T cell receptor beta chains listed below, sequenced in a study of control samples from healthy donors and cancer patients. Only in-frame clones appear in the TCRdb table, and some are missing; sequencing was by immunoSEQ multiplex PCR. The top ten hold about an eighth of the sample, which has 20,000 to 30,000 clones, more than 75% seen once. Material: PBMCs. Every receptor here comes from a man aged 45-65 years with lung cancer.

The chain links TRBV2 to TRBJ2-2; perhaps D is TRBD1 or TRBD2 (5 bases each). The CDR3 consists of 14 residues. V gave up 7 bases and J gave up 5 bases, with 14 bases separating them. Germline CDR1 is SNHLY and CDR2 is FYNNEI. As DNA, the CDR3 is TGTGCCAGCAAGGGGACCCCCGGGACCGGGGAGCTGTTTTTT. It translates to CASKGTPGTGELFF. Filled out from reference TRBV2 and TRBJ2-2, the complete variable domain reads EPEVTQTPSHQVTQMGQEVILRCVPISNHLYFYWYRQILGQKVEFLVSFYNNEISEKSEIFDDQFSVERPDGSNFTLKIRSTKLEDSAMYFCASKGTPGTGELFFGEGSRLTVL.

The chain uses TRBV5-5 and TRBJ2-3, with TRBD2 identical over 11 bases. The CDR3 is 16 amino acids. The J segment lost 1 base and the V segment lost 5 bases, leaving 6 bases of the junction unmatched. Germline-derived CDR1 and CDR2 are SGHKS and YYEKEE (reference sequence). The CDR3 is CASSRGTSGRTDTQYF. The CDR3 coding sequence is TGTGCCAGCAGTCGTGGGACTAGCGGACGCACAGATACGCAGTATTTT. Drawing the rest from reference TRBV5-5 and TRBJ2-3, the complete variable domain is DAGVTQSPTHLIKTRGQQVTLRCSPISGHKSVSWYQQVLGQGPQFIFQYYEKEERGRGNFPDRFSARQFPNYSSELNVNALLLGDSALYLCASSRGTSGRTDTQYFGPGTRLTVL.